A selection of T cell receptor beta chains follows, all from one sample in a study of cytomegalovirus exposure and HLA in healthy donors. Sequencing used immunoSEQ multiplex PCR; TCRdb keeps in-frame clones, though not all of them. The sample contains around 300,000 clones, around 86% of which appear only once. The sequencing sample was made of PBMCs. All receptors derive from a woman aged 18-29 years in good health and CMV-seronegative. The CDR3 runs from the conserved cysteine through the conserved F or W. Fields, in order: D gene, J gene, clone size, V gene, CDR3 protein, CDR3 DNA. The D gene is left open where the match is weak. Expanded clones get a size class; other rows say once, few or many, or leave the size out.

TRBD2	TRBJ2-2	once	TRBV7-9	CASSPPGLAYTGELFF	TGTGCCAGCAGCCCACCGGGACTAGCCTACACCGGGGAGCTGTTTTTT
.	TRBJ1-1	.	TRBV30	CAWSVRSEAFF	TGTGCCTGGAGTGTACGGAGTGAAGCTTTCTTT
.	TRBJ2-1	once	TRBV4-1	CASSQFLNEQFF	TGCGCCAGCAGCCAATTTTTAAATGAGCAGTTCTTC
.	TRBJ2-5	once	TRBV5-1	CASSLAQGRETQYF	TGCGCCAGCAGCTTGGCACAGGGAAGGGAGACCCAGTACTTC
TRBD1	TRBJ2-2	.	TRBV6-1	CASSETGVVTGELFF	TGTGCCAGCAGTGAAACAGGGGTAGTGACCGGGGAGCTGTTTTTT
TRBD1	TRBJ2-6	.	TRBV19	CASSIIRDRGLGANVLTF	TGTGCCAGTAGTATCATCCGAGACAGGGGGCTTGGGGCCAACGTCCTGACTTTC
TRBD1	TRBJ1-2	.	TRBV9	CASSANRDRGPDGVGGYTF	TGTGCCAGCAGCGCTAACCGGGACAGGGGTCCCGATGGTGTGGGAGGCTACACCTTC
TRBD1	TRBJ2-2	few	TRBV30	CAWNRGTGELFF	TGTGCCTGGAACAGGGGCACCGGGGAGCTGTTTTTT
.	TRBJ2-5	.	TRBV14	CASSQDMWTQYF	TGTGCCAGCAGCCAAGACATGTGGACCCAGTACTTC
.	TRBJ2-7	once	TRBV30	CAWSLPLGRQGIHEQYF	TGTGCCTGGAGCCTACCTCTAGGTCGCCAAGGTATCCACGAGCAGTACTTC
TRBD2	TRBJ2-1	.	TRBV5-1	CASSSEGLAGNEQFF	TGCGCCAGCAGTTCTGAGGGACTAGCGGGGAATGAGCAGTTCTTC
TRBD2	TRBJ2-3	.	TRBV6-5	CASSLAGDTQYF	TGTGCCAGCTCCTTAGCGGGAGATACGCAGTATTTT
.	TRBJ1-2	.	TRBV28	CASSPILGGLGYTF	TGTGCCAGCAGCCCAATCCTCGGGGGGCTTGGCTACACCTTC
TRBD2	TRBJ2-3	.	TRBV5-4	CASSSSGAGSDTQYF	TGTGCCAGCAGCTCTAGCGGAGCGGGGTCAGATACGCAGTATTTT
TRBD2	TRBJ2-1	.	TRBV29-1	CSVGLAGGLEQFF	TGCAGCGTCGGACTAGCGGGGGGACTGGAGCAGTTCTTC
TRBD1	TRBJ1-1	.	TRBV19	CASRGQGLNTEAFF	TGTGCCAGTAGGGGACAGGGGCTGAACACTGAAGCTTTCTTT
TRBD2	TRBJ2-1	many	TRBV6-4	CASSASGGPVDEQFF	TGTGCCAGCAGCGCTAGCGGGGGGCCTGTCGATGAGCAGTTCTTC
.	TRBJ2-6	.	TRBV18	CASSWAPGTGANVLTF	TGTGCCAGCTCATGGGCCCCTGGCACTGGGGCCAACGTCCTGACTTTC
TRBD1	TRBJ1-2	.	TRBV11-2	CASSLSSGGGGYTF	TGTGCCAGCAGCTTATCCTCAGGGGGCGGTGGCTACACCTTC
.	TRBJ2-7	.	TRBV4-3	CASSPVLSHEQYF	TGCGCCAGCAGCCCGGTCCTATCCCACGAGCAGTACTTC
.	TRBJ2-2	.	TRBV5-1	CASSLVFTWVGESGMLFF	TGCGCCAGCAGCTTGGTATTTACATGGGTGGGCGAGTCTGGCATGCTGTTTTTT
TRBD1	TRBJ2-7	.	TRBV7-2	CASSNSGGWPPYEQYF	TGTGCCAGCAGCAACTCAGGGGGCTGGCCCCCCTACGAGCAGTACTTC
.	TRBJ1-5	.	TRBV6-6	CASSWTDNSNQPQHF	TGTGCCAGCAGTTGGACAGATAATAGCAATCAGCCCCAGCATTTT
.	TRBJ2-1	.	TRBV7-9	CASSFAGSGDEQFF	TGTGCCAGCAGCTTTGCGGGATCGGGGGATGAGCAGTTCTTC
.	TRBJ2-7	.	TRBV19	CATTGRLFYEQYF	TGTGCCACCACGGGGAGATTATTCTACGAGCAGTACTTC
TRBD1	TRBJ1-2	.	TRBV10-2	CASIQTGGGYGYTF	TGCGCCAGCATCCAGACAGGGGGCGGCTATGGCTACACCTTC
TRBD1	TRBJ1-1	.	TRBV13	CASSLDRDGTEAFF	TGTGCCAGCAGCCTTGACAGGGATGGGACTGAAGCTTTCTTT
.	TRBJ1-2	.	TRBV28	CASSLWSATATNYGYTF	TGTGCCAGCAGTTTATGGTCAGCGACAGCGACTAACTATGGCTACACCTTC
TRBD1	TRBJ1-2	.	TRBV16	CASSRIHAQGDGYTF	TGTGCCAGCAGCCGGATCCATGCTCAGGGGGATGGCTACACCTTC
.	TRBJ2-3	.	TRBV18	CASSPGQGTDTQYF	TGTGCCAGCTCTCCAGGACAAGGCACAGATACGCAGTATTTT
TRBD1	TRBJ2-3	.	TRBV7-9	CASSLLQGDVTDTQYF	TGTGCCAGCAGCTTATTACAGGGGGACGTGACAGATACGCAGTATTTT
TRBD2	TRBJ2-7	.	TRBV5-1	CASTVLAGTYEQYF	TGCGCCAGCACCGTTCTAGCGGGGACCTACGAGCAGTACTTC
.	TRBJ2-1	.	TRBV9	CASSFALSEQFF	TGTGCCAGCAGCTTCGCTCTGAGTGAGCAGTTCTTC
TRBD2	TRBJ2-1	.	TRBV11-2	CASSPLSAGVSSEQFF	TGTGCCAGCAGCCCCCTATCCGCGGGAGTTTCTAGTGAGCAGTTCTTC